This T cell receptor beta chain was sequenced in a study of control samples from healthy donors and cancer patients. Here immunoSEQ multiplex PCR was the method, and the copy in TCRdb shows in-frame clones only, minus some. The table lists 100,000 to 120,000 clones, about four fifths of them singletons, with around 14% in the top ten. V was shortened by 4 bases and J by 1 base, with 13 bases between the two germline ends. Germline CDR1 is LGHDT and CDR2 is YNNKEL (reference sequence). CDR3 size: 15 residues. This clonotype was obtained from a woman between 50 and 59 years old in good health. The J gene is TRBJ2-5, the V gene TRBV3-1 (or the pseudogene TRBV3-2), with D maybe TRBD1 (6 bases). The sequencing sample was made of blood. The CDR3 DNA is TGTGCCAGCAGCCCATTGACAGGTTTCCAAGAGACCCAGTACTTC. As protein: CASSPLTGFQETQYF.